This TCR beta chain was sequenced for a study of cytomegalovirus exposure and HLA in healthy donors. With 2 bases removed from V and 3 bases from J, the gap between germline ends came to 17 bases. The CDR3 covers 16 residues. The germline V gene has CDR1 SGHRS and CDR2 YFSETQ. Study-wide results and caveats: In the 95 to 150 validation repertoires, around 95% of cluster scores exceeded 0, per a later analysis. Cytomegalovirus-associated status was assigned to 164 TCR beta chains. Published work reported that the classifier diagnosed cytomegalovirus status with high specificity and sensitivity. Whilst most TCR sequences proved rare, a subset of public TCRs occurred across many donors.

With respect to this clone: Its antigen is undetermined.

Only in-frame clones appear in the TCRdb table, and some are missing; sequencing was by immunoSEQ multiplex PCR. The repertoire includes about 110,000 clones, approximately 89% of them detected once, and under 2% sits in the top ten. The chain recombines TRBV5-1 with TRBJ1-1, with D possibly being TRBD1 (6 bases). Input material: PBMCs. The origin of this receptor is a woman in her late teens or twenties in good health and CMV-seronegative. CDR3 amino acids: CASSLGDTLRDTEAFF. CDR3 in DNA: TGCGCCAGCAGCTTAGGGGACACCCTCCGGGACACTGAAGCTTTCTTT.